This T cell receptor (beta chain) was documented in a study of cytotoxic CD8 clonotypes in ibrutinib-treated CLL. Study background: Recorded responses included 25 or so partial and 2 complete; following median approximately 5.5 years, approximately 14 stayed remitted and about 12 progressed.

The protocol was immunoSEQ multiplex PCR, while the TCRdb copy is restricted to in-frame clones and leaves out a portion. Of roughly 30,000 clones detected, about 78% appear once; the ten largest clones hold 45% to 65%. Note on this clone: The antigen is unknown.

J was trimmed by 4 bases and V by 7 bases; bases with no gene match: 6. The CDR3 consists of 13 residues. The germline CDR1 and CDR2 sequences are MNHNY and SVGAGI (reference sequence). Whole-study results and caveats: Patients had baseline clonality above age-matched healthy donors, and this clonality moved with circulating CD8+ T-cell counts. Few clonotypes were public, and these shrank or held steady under treatment.

This specimen consisted of PBMCs, obtained after 36 months of ibrutinib treatment. The gene calls are TRBV6-6 and TRBJ1-1, with 7 bases identical to TRBD1. The source is a human donor with chronic lymphocytic leukemia. The CDR3 coding sequence is TGTGCCAGCACCCAGCAGGGGGGCACTGAAGCTTTCTTT. Its translation: CASTQQGGTEAFF.